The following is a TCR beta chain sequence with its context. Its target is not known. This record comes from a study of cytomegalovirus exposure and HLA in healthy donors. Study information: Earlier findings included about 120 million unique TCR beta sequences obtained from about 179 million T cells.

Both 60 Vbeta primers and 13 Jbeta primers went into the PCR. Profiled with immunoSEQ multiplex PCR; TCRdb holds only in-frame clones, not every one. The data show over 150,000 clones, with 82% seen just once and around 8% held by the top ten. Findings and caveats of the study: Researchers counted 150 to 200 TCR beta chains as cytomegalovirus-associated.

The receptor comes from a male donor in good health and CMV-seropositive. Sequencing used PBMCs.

CDR3 loop: CASSLVVNTEAFF. In DNA form, the CDR3 reads TGTGCCAGCAGCTTAGTAGTGAACACTGAAGCTTTCTTT. V is TRBV7-6 and J is TRBJ1-1; D is uncertain. This CDR3 has 13 residues. Trimming removed 1 base from V and 0 bases from J, with 3 bases in between. Germline V gene lookup returns CDR1 SGHVS and CDR2 FNYEAQ. Together with reference TRBV7-6 and TRBJ1-1, the CDR3 gives the full variable domain: GAGVSQSPRYKVTKRGQDVALRCDPISGHVSLYWYRQALGQGPEFLTYFNYEAQQDKSGLPNDRFSAERPEGSISTLTIQRTEQRDSAMYRCASSLVVNTEAFFGQGTRLTVV.